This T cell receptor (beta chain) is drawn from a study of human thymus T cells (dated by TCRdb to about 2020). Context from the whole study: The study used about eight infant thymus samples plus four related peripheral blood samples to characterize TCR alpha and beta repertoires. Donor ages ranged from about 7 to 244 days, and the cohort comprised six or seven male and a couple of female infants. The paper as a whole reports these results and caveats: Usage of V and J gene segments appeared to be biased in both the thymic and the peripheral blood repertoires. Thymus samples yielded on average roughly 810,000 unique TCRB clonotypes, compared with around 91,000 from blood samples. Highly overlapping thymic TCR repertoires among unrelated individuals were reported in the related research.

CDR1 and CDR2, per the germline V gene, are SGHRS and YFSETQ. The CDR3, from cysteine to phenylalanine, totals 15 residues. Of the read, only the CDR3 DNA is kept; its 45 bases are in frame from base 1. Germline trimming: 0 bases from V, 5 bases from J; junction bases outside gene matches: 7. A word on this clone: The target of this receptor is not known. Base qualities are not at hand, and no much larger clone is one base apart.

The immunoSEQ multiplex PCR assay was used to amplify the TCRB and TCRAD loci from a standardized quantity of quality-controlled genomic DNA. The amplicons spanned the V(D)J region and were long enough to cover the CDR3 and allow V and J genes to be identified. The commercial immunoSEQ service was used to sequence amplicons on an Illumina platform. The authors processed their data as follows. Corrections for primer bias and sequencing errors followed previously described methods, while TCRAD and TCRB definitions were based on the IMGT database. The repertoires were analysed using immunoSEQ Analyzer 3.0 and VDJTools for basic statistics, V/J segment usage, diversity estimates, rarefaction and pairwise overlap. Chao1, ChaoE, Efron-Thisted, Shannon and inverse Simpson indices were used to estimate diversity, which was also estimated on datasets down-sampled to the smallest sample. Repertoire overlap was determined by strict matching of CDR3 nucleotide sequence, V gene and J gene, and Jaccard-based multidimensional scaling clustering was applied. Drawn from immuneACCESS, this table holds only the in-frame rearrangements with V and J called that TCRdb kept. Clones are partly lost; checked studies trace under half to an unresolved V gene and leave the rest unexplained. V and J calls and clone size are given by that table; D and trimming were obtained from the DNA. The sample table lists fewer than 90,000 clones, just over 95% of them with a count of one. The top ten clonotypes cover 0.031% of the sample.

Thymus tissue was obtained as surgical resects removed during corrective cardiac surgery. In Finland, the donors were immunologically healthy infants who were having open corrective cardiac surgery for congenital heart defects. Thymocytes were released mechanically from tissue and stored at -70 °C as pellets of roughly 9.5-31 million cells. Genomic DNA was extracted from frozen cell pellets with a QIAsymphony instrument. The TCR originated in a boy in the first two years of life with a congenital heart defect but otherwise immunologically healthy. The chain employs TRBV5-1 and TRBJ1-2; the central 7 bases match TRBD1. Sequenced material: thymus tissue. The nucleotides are TGCGCCAGCAGCTTGGAAGTGACAGGGAGGTATGGCTACACCTTC. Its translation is CASSLEVTGRYGYTF.